This T cell receptor beta chain was documented in a study of T-cell reconstitution after alpha-beta-depleted transplantation in children. Library preparation (for TCRbeta) was performed with unique molecular identifiers. TCRdb used MiXCR to reprocess the PCR reads, holding one entry per CDR3 protein. The sample has 150,000 to 250,000 distinct CDR3 sequences; just under 6.5% are singletons. CDR3 length equals 13 residues. The germline V gene encodes CDR1 ENHRY and CDR2 SYGVKD. Trimming took 5 bases from V and 7 from J, leaving 12 bases between them. Study findings and constraints: Approximately two months post-transplant, alpha-beta T cells reportedly originated from several hundred expanded graft clones. After transplant, high TCRbeta diversity at day 60 in some patients arose from surviving recipient T cells and thymic progenitors. At the one-year point after transplant, T-cell counts and TCRbeta diversity were found to come mostly from T cells that had been newly produced.

This clonotype has ten or more counts. Antigen: not known. The specimen comprised PBMCs, sampled before TCRalphabeta/CD19-depleted stem cell transplant. The sequence was collected from a girl in the first two years of life with combined immunodeficiency, due to receive a stem cell transplant. V usage is TRBV10-3 and J usage is TRBJ2-1; TRBD2 might be the D (5 bases). CDR3 DNA: TGTGCCATCAGTCCACTTCCGGGGAATGAGCAGTTCTTC. Protein sequence: CAISPLPGNEQFF.